The following is a T cell receptor (beta chain) sequence with its context. Its antigen is undetermined. This record belongs to a study of vaccination and CD4 T cells after COVID-19. For the study at large: Convalescent donors: six male, four female; seven Caucasian, two Asian, one multiracial, two Hispanic. Sampling after COVID took place at a median of about 98 days (range 35 to 161) following diagnosis. Study results and limitations: A relatively small number of convalescent patients were studied, and no early post-infection timepoints were included.

Treatment denoted: approximately 9-day PBMC culture with coronavirus spike peptide pools or control peptides (ViraFEST assay). CD4+ T cells of the unexposed donor were collected before the COVID-19 pandemic (2011-2018). The Oncomine TCR Beta short-read assay generated sequence data from the DNA of cultured CD4+ T cells. TCRdb independently ran MiXCR on the PCR reads; one entry per CDR3 protein. The sample consists of 7,500 to 9,500 distinct CDR3 sequences, under 50% of them appearing once. The sample was CD4+ T cells from blood, cultured in vitro. The sequence was collected from a human donor in good health.

DNA for the CDR3: TGCGCCAGCGGCAGGGAGAACACTGAAGCTTTCTTT. Protein product: CASGRENTEAFF. This chain connects TRBV5-1 to TRBJ1-1, with D possibly matching TRBD1 (5 bases). V was cut by 7 bases and J by 1 base, with 8 bases left in between. The CDR3 totals 12 residues. Germline lookup yields CDR1 SGHRS and CDR2 YFSETQ.